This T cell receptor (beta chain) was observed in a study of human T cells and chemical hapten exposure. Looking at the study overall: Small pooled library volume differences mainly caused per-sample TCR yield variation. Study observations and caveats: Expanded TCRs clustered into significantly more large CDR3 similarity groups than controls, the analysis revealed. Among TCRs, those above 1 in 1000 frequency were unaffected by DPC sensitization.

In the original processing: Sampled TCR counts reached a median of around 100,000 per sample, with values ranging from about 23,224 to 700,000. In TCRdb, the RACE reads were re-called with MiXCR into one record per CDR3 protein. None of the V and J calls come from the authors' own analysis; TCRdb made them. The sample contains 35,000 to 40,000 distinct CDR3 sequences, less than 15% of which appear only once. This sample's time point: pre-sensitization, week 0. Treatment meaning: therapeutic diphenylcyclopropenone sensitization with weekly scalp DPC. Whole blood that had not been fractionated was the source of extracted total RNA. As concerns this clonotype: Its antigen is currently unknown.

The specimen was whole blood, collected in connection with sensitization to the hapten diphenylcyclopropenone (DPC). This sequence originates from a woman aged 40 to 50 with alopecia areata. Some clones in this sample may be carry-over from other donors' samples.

CDR3 region: CASNSREGHGYTF. The CDR3 DNA sequence: TGTGCCAGCAACTCGCGTGAGGGGCATGGCTACACCTTC. This chain uses TRBV6-6 with TRBJ1-2; TRBD1 is a possible D gene (5 bases). The germline V and J ends were trimmed by 7 bases and 6 bases, with 15 bases remaining between them. This CDR3 has 13 amino acids. Germline V gives CDR1 MNHNY, CDR2 SVGAGI (reference sequence).